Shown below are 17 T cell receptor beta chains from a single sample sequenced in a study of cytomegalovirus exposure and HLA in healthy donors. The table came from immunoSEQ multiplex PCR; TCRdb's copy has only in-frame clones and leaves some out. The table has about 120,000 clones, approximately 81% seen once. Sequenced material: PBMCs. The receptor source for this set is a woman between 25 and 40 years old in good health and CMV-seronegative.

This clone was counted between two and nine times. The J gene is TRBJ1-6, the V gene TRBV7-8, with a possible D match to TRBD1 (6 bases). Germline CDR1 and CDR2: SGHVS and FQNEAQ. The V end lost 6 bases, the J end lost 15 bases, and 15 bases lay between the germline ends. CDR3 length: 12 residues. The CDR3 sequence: CASSNHREYLHF. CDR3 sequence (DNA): TGTGCCAGCAGTAATCACAGGGAATACCTCCACTTT.

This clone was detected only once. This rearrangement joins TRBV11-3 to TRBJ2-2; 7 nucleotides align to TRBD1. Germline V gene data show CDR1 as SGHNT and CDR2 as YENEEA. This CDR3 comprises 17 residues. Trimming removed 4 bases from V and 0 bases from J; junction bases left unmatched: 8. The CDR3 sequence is CASSSPSGTANTGELFF. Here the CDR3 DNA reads TGTGCCAGCAGCTCCCCTTCCGGGACAGCGAACACCGGGGAGCTGTTTTTT.

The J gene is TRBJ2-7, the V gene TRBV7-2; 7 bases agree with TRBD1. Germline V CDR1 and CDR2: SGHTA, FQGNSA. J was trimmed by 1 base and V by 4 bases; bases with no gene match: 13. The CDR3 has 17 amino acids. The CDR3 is CASSWRVQGQTSYEQYF. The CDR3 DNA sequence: TGTGCCAGCAGCTGGCGTGTCCAGGGACAGACTTCCTACGAGCAGTACTTC. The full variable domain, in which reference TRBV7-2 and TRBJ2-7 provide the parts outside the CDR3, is GAGVSQSPSNKVTEKGKDVELRCDPISGHTALYWYRQSLGQGLEFLIYFQGNSAPDKSGLPSDRFSAERTGGSVSTLTIQRTQQEDSAVYLCASSWRVQGQTSYEQYFGPGTRLTVT.

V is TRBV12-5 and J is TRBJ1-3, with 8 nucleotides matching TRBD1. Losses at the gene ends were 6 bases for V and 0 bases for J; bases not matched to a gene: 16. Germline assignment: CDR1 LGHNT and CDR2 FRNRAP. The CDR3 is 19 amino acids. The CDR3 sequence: CASGPPGQGRFPSGNTIYF. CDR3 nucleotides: TGTGCTAGTGGCCCCCCCGGACAGGGACGCTTCCCCTCTGGAAACACCATATATTTT.

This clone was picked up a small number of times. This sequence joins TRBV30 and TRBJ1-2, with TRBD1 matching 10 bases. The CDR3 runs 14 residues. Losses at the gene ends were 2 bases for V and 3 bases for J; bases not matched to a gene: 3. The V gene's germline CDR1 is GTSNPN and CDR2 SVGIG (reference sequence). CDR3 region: CAWSFGTGDYGYTF. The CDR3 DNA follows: TGTGCCTGGAGTTTCGGGACAGGGGACTATGGCTACACCTTC.

CDR3 sequence reads: CASSPRDTLTNEKLFF. The CDR3 DNA reads TGTGCCAGCAGCCCAAGGGACACCTTAACTAATGAAAAACTGTTTTTT. V gene TRBV13 combines with J gene TRBJ1-4, with D possibly matching TRBD1 (6 bases). V shed 5 bases and J shed 1 base, with 14 bases lying between them. Germline assignment: CDR1 PRHDT and CDR2 FYEKMQ (reference sequence). The CDR3 has 16 residues.

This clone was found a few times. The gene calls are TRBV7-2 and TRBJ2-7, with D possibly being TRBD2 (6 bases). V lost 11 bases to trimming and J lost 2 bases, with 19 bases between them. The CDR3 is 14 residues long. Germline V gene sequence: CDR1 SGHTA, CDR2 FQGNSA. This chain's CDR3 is CASGRGQGPYEQYF. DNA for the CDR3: TGTGCCTCCGGGCGGGGCCAGGGACCCTACGAGCAGTACTTC.

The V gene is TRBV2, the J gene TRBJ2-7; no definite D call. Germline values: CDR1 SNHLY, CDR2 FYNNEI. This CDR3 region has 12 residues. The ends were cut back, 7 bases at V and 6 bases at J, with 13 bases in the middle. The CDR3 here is CASKYYAGEQYF. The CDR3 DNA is TGTGCCAGCAAATACTATGCTGGCGAGCAGTACTTC. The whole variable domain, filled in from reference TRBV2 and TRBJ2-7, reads EPEVTQTPSHQVTQMGQEVILRCVPISNHLYFYWYRQILGQKVEFLVSFYNNEISEKSEIFDDQFSVERPDGSNFTLKIRSTKLEDSAMYFCASKYYAGEQYFGPGTRLTVT.

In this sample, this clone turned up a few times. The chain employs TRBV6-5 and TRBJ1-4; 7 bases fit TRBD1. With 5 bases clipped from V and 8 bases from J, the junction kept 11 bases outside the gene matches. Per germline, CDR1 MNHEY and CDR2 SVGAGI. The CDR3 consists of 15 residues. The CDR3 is CASSPWTGVTEKLFF. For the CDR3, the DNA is TGTGCCAGCAGTCCATGGACAGGCGTTACGGAAAAACTGTTTTTT.

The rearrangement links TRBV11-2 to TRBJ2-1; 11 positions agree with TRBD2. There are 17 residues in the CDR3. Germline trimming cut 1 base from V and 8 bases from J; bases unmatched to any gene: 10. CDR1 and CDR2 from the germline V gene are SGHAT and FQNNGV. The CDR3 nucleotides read TGTGCCAGCAGCTTAGTTCCTAGCGGGGGGCTTCGGGATGAGCAGTTCTTC. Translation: CASSLVPSGGLRDEQFF.

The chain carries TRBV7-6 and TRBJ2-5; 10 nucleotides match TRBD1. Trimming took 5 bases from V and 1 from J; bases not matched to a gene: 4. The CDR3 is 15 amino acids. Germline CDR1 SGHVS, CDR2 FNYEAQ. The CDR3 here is CASSPRDRGQETQYF. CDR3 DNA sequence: TGTGCCAGCAGCCCCCGGGACAGGGGCCAAGAGACCCAGTACTTC.

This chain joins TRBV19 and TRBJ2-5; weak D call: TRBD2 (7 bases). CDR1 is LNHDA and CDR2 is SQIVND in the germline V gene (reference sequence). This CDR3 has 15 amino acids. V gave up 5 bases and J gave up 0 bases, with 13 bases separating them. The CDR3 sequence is CASSVRGAHQETQYF. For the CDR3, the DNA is TGTGCCAGTAGTGTCCGGGGGGCTCACCAAGAGACCCAGTACTTC.

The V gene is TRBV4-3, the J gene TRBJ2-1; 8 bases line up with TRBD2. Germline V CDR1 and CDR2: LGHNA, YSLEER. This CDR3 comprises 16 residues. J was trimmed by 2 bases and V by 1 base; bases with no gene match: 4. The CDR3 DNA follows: TGCGCCAGCAGCCAAGTCTCGGGGGGGCCCTACAATGAGCAGTTCTTC. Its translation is CASSQVSGGPYNEQFF.

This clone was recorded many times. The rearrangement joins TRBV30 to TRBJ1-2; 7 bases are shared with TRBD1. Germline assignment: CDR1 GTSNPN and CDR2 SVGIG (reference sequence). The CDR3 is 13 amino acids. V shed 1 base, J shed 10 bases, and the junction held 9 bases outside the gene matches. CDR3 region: CAWSGERQGFYTF. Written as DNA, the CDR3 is TGTGCCTGGAGTGGAGAAAGACAGGGATTCTACACCTTC.

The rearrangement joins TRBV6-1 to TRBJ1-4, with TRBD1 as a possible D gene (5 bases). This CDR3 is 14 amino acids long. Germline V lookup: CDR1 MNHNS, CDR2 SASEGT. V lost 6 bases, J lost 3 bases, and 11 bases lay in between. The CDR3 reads CASRRDPSNEKLFF. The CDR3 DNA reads TGTGCCAGCAGGCGGGACCCGTCTAATGAAAAACTGTTTTTT.

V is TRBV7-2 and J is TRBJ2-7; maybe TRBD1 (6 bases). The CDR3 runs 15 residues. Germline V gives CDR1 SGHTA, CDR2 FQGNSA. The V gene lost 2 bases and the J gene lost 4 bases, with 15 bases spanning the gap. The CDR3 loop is CASSLFGRGIYEQYF. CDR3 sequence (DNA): TGTGCCAGCAGCTTATTTGGCAGGGGAATATACGAGCAGTACTTC.

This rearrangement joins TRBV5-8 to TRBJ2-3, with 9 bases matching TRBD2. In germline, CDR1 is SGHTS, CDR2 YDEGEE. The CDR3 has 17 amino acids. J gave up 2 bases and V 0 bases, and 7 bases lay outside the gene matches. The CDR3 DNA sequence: TGTGCCAGCAGCTTGGGAGTAGGCGGGGGGGCCACAGATACGCAGTATTTT. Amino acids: CASSLGVGGGATDTQYF.